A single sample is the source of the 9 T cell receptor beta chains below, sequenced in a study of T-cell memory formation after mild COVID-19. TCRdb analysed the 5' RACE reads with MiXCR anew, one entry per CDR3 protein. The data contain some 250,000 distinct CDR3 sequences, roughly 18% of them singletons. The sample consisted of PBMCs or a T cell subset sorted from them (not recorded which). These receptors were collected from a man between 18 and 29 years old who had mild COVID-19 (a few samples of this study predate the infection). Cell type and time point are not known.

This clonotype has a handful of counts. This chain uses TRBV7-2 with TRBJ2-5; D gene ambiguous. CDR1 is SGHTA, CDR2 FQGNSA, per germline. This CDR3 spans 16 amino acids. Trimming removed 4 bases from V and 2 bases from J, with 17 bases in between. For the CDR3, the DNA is TGTGCCAGCAGCTCAACTCGGTCGTCAGCTCAAGAGACCCAGTACTTC. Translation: CASSSTRSSAQETQYF.

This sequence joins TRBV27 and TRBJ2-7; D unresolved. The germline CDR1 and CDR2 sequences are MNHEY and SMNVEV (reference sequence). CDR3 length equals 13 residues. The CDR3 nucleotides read TGTTTAACCCGTGGGTTGGCCTCCTACGAGCAGTACGTC. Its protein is CLTRGLASYEQYV.

The CDR3: CASSLVGYAGYQETQYF. As DNA, the CDR3 is TGTGCCAGCAGCTTAGTCGGCTACGCGGGGTACCAAGAGACCCAGTACTTC. The chain joins TRBV7-8 to TRBJ2-5, with D possibly being TRBD2 (6 bases). The CDR3 is 17 amino acids. Germline V gene sequence: CDR1 SGHVS, CDR2 FQNEAQ. Trimming cost V 1 base and J 0 bases, with 15 bases left between them. Based on the CDR3 plus reference TRBV7-8 and TRBJ2-5, the full variable domain is GAGVSQSPRYKVAKRGQDVALRCDPISGHVSLFWYQQALGQGPEFLTYFQNEAQLDKSGLPSDRFFAERPEGSVSTLKIQRTQQEDSAVYLCASSLVGYAGYQETQYFGPGTRLLVL.

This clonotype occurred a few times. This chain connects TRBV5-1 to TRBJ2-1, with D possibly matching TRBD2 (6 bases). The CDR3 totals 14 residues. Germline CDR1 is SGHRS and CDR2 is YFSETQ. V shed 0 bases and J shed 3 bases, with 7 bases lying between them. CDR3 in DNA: TGCGCCAGCAGCTTGGGGGGACTCTACAATGAGCAGTTCTTC. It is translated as CASSLGGLYNEQFF. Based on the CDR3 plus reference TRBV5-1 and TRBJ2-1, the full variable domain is KAGVTQTPRYLIKTRGQQVTLSCSPISGHRSVSWYQQTPGQGLQFLFEYFSETQRNKGNFPGRFSGRQFSNSRSEMNVSTLELGDSALYLCASSLGGLYNEQFFGPGTRLTVL.

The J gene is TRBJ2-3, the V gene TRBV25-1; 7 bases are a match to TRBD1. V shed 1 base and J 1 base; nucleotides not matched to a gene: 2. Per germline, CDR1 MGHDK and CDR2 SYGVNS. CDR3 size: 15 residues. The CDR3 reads CASSEWQGGTDTQYF. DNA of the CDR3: TGTGCCAGCAGTGAATGGCAGGGGGGCACAGATACGCAGTATTTT.

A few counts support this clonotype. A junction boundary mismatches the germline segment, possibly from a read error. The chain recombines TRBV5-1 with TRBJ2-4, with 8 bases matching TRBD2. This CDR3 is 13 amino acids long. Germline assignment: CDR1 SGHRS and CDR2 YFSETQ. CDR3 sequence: CSSSRSGGNIQYF. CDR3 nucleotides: TGCTCCAGCAGTAGGAGCGGGGGAAACATTCAGTACTTC. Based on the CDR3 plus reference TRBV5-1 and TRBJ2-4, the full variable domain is KAGVTQTPRYLIKTRGQQVTLSCSPISGHRSVSWYQQTPGQGLQFLFEYFSETQRNKGNFPGRFSGRQFSNSRSEMNVSTLELGDSALYLCSSSRSGGNIQYFGAGTRLSVL.

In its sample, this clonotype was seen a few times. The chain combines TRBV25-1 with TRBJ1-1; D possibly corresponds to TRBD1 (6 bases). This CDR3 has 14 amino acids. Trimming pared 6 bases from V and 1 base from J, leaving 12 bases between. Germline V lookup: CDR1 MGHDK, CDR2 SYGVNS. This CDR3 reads CASREQGWNTEAFF. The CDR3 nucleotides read TGTGCCAGCAGAGAACAGGGCTGGAACACTGAAGCTTTCTTT.

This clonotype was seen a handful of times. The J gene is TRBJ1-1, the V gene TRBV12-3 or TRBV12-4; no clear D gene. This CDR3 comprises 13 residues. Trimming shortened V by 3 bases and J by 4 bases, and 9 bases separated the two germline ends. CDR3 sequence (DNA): TGTGCCAGCAGTTTCCCGTTGGGCACTGAAGCTTTCTTT. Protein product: CASSFPLGTEAFF.

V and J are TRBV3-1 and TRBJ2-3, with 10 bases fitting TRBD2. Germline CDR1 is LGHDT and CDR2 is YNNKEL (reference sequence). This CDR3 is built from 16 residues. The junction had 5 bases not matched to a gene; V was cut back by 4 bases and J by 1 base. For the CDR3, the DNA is TGTGCCAGCAGCCTCCTAACTAGCGGGGGCACAGATACGCAGTATTTT. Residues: CASSLLTSGGTDTQYF.